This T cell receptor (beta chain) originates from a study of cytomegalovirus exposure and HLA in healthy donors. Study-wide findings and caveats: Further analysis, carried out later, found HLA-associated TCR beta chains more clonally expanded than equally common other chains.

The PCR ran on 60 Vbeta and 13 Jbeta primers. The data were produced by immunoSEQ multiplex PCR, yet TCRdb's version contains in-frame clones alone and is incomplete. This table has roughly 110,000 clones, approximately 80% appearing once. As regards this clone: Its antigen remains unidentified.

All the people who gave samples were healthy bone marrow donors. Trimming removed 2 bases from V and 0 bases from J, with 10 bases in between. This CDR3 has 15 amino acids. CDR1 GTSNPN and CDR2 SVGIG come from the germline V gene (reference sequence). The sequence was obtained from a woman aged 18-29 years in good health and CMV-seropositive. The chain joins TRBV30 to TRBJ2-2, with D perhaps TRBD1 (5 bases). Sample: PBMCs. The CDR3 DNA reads TGTGCCTGGAGTTTTGGGGCATCGAACACCGGGGAGCTGTTTTTT. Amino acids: CAWSFGASNTGELFF.